This TCR beta chain is from a study of T cell changes during pregnancy in multiple sclerosis (dated by TCRdb to between 2018 and 2021). About the full investigation: In women with multiple sclerosis, the researchers looked at how the T cell repertoire shifted as pregnancy progressed.

The CDR3, cysteine through phenylalanine, is 12 amino acids long. Only the CDR3 DNA is retained, 36 bases long and in frame from the first base. V is reduced by 2 bases and J by 13 bases, leaving a spacing of 9 bases between them. The germline V gene supplies CDR1 SGHTA and CDR2 FQGTGA. Library method: the immunoSEQ multiplex PCR assay. As stored in TCRdb, this immuneACCESS dataset retains in-frame rearrangements with V and J assigned. A fraction of the clones does not appear; measured against another copy, unresolved V genes explain less than half of the discrepancy, and the remainder lacks a known reason. A total of around 69,000 clones appear in this sample, over 85% of them only once. The ten largest clones represent approximately 2% of the sample. A remark on this clone: The clone's antigen remains unknown. The input lacks base qualities; no much larger clone sits a single base away.

The chain is made from TRBV7-3 and TRBJ1-6; D gene: possibly TRBD1, on 5 matching bases. Sequencing was performed on peripheral blood, taken in the second trimester of pregnancy. This TCR was recovered from a female donor in good health, enrolled as a control in a pregnancy study. The CDR3: CASSLAGGPLHF. The sequenced DNA: TGTGCCAGCAGCTTAGCCGGGGGTCCCCTCCACTTT.